This paragraph reports one TCR beta chain. The sample originates from a study of T cell changes during pregnancy in multiple sclerosis. TCRdb's copy holds only in-frame clones and misses some; the assay was immunoSEQ multiplex PCR. The sample contains some 46,000 clones, 85% to 95% of which appear only once. Sequencing was performed on peripheral blood. The TCR sequence derives from a female donor with multiple sclerosis, enrolled in a pregnancy study.

The CDR3: CASSDRQGSGTDTQYF. The CDR3 DNA is TGTGCCAGCAGTGACCGACAGGGTAGTGGGACAGATACGCAGTATTTT. This rearrangement joins TRBV2 to TRBJ2-3; 7 nucleotides align to TRBD1. The trim removed 3 bases at V and 3 bases at J, leaving 9 bases unmatched. The V gene's germline CDR1 is SNHLY and CDR2 FYNNEI. CDR3 length equals 16 residues.